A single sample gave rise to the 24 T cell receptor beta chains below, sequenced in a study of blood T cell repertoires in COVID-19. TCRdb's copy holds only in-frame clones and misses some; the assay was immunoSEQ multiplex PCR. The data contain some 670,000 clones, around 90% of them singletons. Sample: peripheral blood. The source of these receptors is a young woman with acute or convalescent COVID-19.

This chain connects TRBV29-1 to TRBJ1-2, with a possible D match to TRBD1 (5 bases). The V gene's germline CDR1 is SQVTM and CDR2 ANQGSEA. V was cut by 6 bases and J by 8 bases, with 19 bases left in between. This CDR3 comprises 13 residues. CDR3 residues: CSVPPGGSGGYTF. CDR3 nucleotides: TGCAGCGTCCCCCCGGGGGGTTCTGGCGGCTACACCTTC.

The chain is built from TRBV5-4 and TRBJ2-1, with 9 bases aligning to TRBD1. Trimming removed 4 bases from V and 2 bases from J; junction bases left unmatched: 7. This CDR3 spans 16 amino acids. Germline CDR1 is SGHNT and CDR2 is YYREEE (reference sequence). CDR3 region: CASSIKQGAPYNEQFF. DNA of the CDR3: TGTGCCAGCAGCATAAAACAGGGGGCTCCCTACAATGAGCAGTTCTTC. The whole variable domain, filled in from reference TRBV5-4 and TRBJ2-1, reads ETGVTQSPTHLIKTRGQQVTLRCSSQSGHNTVSWYQQALGQGPQFIFQYYREEENGRGNFPPRFSGLQFPNYSSELNVNALELDDSALYLCASSIKQGAPYNEQFFGPGTRLTVL.

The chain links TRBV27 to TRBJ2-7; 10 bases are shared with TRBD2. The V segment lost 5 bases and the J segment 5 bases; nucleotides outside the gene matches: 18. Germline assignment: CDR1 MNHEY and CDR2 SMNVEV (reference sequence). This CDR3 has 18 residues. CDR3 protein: CASSPTVGASGGIHEQYF. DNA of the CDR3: TGTGCCAGCAGTCCAACGGTCGGGGCTAGCGGGGGAATTCACGAGCAGTACTTC.

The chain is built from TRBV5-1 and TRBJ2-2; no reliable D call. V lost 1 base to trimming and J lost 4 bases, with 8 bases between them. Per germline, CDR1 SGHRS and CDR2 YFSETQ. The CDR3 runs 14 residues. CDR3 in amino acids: CASSLLPGTGELFF. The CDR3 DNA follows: TGCGCCAGCAGCTTGCTCCCGGGCACCGGGGAGCTGTTTTTT. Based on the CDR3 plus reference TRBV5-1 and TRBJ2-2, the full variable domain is KAGVTQTPRYLIKTRGQQVTLSCSPISGHRSVSWYQQTPGQGLQFLFEYFSETQRNKGNFPGRFSGRQFSNSRSEMNVSTLELGDSALYLCASSLLPGTGELFFGEGSRLTVL.

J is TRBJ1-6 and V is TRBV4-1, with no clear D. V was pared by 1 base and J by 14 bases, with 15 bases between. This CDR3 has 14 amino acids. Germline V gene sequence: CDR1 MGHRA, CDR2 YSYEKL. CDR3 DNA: TGCGCCAGCAGCCAAGTTTCACTAGACCAGGCCCTCCACTTT. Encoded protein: CASSQVSLDQALHF.

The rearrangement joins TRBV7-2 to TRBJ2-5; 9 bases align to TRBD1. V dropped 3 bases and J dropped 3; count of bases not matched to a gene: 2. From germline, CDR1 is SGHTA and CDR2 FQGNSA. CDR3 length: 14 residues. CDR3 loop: CASSFWTGEETQYF. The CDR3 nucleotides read TGTGCCAGCAGCTTTTGGACAGGGGAAGAGACCCAGTACTTC.

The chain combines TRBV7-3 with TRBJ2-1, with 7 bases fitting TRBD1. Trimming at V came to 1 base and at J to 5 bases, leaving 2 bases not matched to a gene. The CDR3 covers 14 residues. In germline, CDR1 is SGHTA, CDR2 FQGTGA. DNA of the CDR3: TGTGCCAGCAGCTTAAGACAGGGCCACAATGAGCAGTTCTTC. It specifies CASSLRQGHNEQFF.

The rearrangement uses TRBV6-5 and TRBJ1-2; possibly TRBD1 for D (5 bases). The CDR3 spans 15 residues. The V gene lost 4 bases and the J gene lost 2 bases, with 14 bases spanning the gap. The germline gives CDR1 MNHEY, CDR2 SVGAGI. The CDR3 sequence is CASSLRGGRNYGYTF. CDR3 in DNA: TGTGCCAGCAGTTTGAGGGGAGGAAGGAACTATGGCTACACCTTC.

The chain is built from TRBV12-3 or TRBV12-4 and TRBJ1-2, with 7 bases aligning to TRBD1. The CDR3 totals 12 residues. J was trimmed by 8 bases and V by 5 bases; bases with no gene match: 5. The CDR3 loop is CASSEGQRGYTF. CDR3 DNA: TGTGCCAGCAGTGAGGGACAGCGCGGCTACACCTTC.

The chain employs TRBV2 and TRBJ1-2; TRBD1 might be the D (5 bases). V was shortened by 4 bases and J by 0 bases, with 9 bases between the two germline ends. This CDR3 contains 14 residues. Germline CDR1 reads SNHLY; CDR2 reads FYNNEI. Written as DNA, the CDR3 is TGTGCCAGCAGTGGACAGCTCCCTAACTATGGCTACACCTTC. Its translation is CASSGQLPNYGYTF.

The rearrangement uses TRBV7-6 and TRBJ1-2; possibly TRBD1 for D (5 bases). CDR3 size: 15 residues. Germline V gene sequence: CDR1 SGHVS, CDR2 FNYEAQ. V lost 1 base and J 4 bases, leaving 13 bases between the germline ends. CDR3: CASSLEGRVGYGYTF. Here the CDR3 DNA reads TGTGCCAGCAGCTTAGAAGGCAGGGTCGGCTATGGCTACACCTTC. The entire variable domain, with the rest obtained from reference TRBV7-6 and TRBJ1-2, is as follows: GAGVSQSPRYKVTKRGQDVALRCDPISGHVSLYWYRQALGQGPEFLTYFNYEAQQDKSGLPNDRFSAERPEGSISTLTIQRTEQRDSAMYRCASSLEGRVGYGYTFGSGTRLTVV.

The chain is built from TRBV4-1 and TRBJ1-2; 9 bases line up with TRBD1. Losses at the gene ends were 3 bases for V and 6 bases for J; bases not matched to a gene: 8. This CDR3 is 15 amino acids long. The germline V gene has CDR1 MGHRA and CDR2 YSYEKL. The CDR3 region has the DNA TGCGCCAGCAGCCAGGGACAGGGCGTCGGGAATGGCTACACCTTC. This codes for CASSQGQGVGNGYTF.

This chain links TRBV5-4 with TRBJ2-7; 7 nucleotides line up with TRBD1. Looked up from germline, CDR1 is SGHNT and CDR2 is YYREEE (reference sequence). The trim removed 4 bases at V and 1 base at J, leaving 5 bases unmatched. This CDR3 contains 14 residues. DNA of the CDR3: TGTGCCAGCAGCCCCGAACAGGGGTCCTACGAGCAGTACTTC. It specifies CASSPEQGSYEQYF.

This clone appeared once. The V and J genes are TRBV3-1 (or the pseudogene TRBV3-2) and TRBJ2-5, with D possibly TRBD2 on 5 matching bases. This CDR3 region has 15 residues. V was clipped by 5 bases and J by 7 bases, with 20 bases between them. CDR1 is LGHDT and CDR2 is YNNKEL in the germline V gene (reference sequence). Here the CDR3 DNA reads TGTGCCAGCAGCGCCGTTATCGAGGGTTCGGCGACCCAGTACTTC. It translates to CASSAVIEGSATQYF.

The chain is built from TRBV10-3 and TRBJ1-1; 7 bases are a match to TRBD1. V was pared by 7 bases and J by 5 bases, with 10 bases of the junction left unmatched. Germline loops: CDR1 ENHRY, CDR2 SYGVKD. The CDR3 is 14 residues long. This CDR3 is CAITKEGALTEAFF. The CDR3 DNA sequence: TGTGCCATCACCAAAGAGGGGGCGCTTACTGAAGCTTTCTTT.

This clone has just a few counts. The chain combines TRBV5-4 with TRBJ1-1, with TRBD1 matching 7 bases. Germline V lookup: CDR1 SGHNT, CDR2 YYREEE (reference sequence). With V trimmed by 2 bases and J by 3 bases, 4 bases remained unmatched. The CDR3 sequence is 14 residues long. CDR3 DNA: TGTGCCAGCAGCTTCTTCAGGGGGGACACTGAAGCTTTCTTT. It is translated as CASSFFRGDTEAFF. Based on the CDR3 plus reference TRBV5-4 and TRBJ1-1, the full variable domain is ETGVTQSPTHLIKTRGQQVTLRCSSQSGHNTVSWYQQALGQGPQFIFQYYREEENGRGNFPPRFSGLQFPNYSSELNVNALELDDSALYLCASSFFRGDTEAFFGQGTRLTVV.

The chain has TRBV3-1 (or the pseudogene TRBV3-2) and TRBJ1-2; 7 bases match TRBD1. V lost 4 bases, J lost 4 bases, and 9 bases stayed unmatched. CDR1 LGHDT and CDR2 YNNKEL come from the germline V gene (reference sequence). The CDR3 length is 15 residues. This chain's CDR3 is CASSRRQGIGYGYTF. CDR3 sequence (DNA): TGTGCCAGCAGCCGACGACAGGGAATTGGCTATGGCTACACCTTC.

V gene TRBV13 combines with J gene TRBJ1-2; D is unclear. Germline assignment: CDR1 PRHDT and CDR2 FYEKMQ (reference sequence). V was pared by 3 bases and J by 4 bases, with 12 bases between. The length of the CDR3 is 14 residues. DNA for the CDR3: TGTGCCAGCAGCTTTTCGGGTAGTAGCTATGGCTACACCTTC. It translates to CASSFSGSSYGYTF.

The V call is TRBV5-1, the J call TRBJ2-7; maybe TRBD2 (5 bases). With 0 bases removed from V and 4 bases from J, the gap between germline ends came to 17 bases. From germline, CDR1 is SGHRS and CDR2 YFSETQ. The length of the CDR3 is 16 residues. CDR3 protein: CASSLVGSLGSYEQYF. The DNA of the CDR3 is TGCGCCAGCAGCTTGGTTGGCAGCTTAGGGAGTTACGAGCAGTACTTC. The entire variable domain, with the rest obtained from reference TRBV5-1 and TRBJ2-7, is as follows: KAGVTQTPRYLIKTRGQQVTLSCSPISGHRSVSWYQQTPGQGLQFLFEYFSETQRNKGNFPGRFSGRQFSNSRSEMNVSTLELGDSALYLCASSLVGSLGSYEQYFGPGTRLTVT.

The CDR3 nucleotides are TGTGCCAGCAGCTTAGTACCCATGACTAGCCCGGCTGAGCAGTTCTTC. Its protein product is CASSLVPMTSPAEQFF. The chain couples TRBV7-2 to TRBJ2-1; 7 positions match TRBD2. The V gene's germline CDR1 is SGHTA and CDR2 FQGNSA. Unmatched junction bases numbered 12, after V lost 1 base and J lost 9 bases. This CDR3 spans 16 amino acids. The variable domain in full, completed from reference TRBV7-2 and TRBJ2-1, reads GAGVSQSPSNKVTEKGKDVELRCDPISGHTALYWYRQSLGQGLEFLIYFQGNSAPDKSGLPSDRFSAERTGGSVSTLTIQRTQQEDSAVYLCASSLVPMTSPAEQFFGPGTRLTVL.

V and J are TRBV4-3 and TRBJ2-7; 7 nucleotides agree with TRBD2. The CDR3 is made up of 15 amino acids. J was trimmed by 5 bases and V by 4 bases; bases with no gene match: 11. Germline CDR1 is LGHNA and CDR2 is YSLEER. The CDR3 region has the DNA TGCGCCAGCAGCCTCTGGGAGGGGACTCTAAACGAGCAGTACTTC. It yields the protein CASSLWEGTLNEQYF.

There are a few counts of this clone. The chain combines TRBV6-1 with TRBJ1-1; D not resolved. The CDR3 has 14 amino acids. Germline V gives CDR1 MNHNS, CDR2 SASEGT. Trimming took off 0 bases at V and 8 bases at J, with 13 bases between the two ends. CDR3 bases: TGTGCCAGCAGTGAAGCGCACGGGCCGGGAGAAGCTTTCTTT. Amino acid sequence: CASSEAHGPGEAFF.

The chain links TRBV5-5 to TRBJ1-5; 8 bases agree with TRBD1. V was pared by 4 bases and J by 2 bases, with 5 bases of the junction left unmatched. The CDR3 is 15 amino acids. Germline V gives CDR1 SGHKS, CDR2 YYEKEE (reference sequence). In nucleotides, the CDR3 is TGTGCCAGCAGCCGACAGGGGTTTGGCAATCAGCCCCAGCATTTT. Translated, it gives CASSRQGFGNQPQHF.

CDR3 amino acids: CASSSRIGRSDSYEQYF. The CDR3 coding sequence is TGTGCCAGCAGCTCCCGAATTGGTCGGAGTGACTCCTACGAGCAGTACTTC. This sequence joins TRBV7-2 and TRBJ2-7; D is undetermined. Germline CDR1 SGHTA, CDR2 FQGNSA. The CDR3 runs 17 residues. The germline V and J ends were trimmed by 4 bases and 0 bases, with 19 bases remaining between them. The whole variable domain, remainder taken from reference TRBV7-2 and TRBJ2-7, is GAGVSQSPSNKVTEKGKDVELRCDPISGHTALYWYRQSLGQGLEFLIYFQGNSAPDKSGLPSDRFSAERTGGSVSTLTIQRTQQEDSAVYLCASSSRIGRSDSYEQYFGPGTRLTVT.